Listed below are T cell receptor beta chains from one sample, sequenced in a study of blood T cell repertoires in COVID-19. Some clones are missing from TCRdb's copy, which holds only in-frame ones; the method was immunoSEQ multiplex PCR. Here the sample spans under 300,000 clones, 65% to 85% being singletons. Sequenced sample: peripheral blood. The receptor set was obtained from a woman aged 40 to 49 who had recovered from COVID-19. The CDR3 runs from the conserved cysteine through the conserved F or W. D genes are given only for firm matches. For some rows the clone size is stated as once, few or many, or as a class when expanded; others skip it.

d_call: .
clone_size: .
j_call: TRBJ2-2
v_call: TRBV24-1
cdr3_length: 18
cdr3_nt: TGTGCCACCAGTGACAGAGACAGCGTCGGTGCGTACACCGGGGAGCTGTTTTTT
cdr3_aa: CATSDRDSVGAYTGELFF

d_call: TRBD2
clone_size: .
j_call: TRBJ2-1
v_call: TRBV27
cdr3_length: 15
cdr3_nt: TGTGCCAGCTTGGCCCGGACTAGCGGGTACAATGAGCAGTTCTTC
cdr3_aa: CASLARTSGYNEQFF

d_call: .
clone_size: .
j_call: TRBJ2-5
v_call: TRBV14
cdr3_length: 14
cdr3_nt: TGTGCCAGCAGCCAAGACGGTTACCAAGAGACCCAGTACTTC
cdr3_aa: CASSQDGYQETQYF

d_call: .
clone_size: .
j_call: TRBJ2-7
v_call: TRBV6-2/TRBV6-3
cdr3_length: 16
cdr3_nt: TGTGCCAGCAGTTACGAAAAGACTAGGGCACACTACGAGCAGTACTTC
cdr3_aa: CASSYEKTRAHYEQYF

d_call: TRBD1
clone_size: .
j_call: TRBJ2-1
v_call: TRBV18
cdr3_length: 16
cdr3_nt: TGTGCCAGCTCAGCCAACCGGGACAGAGCGTACAATGAGCAGTTCTTC
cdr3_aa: CASSANRDRAYNEQFF

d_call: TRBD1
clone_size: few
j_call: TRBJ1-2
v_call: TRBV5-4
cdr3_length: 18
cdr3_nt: TGTGCCAGCAGCTTGGAGGGGCAGGGGGCCGTTCTGGGCTATGGCTACACCTTC
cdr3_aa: CASSLEGQGAVLGYGYTF

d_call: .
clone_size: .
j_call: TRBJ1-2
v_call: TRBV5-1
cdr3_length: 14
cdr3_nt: TGCGCCAGCAGCTTGGGGACATCTTCCTATGGCTACACCTTC
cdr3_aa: CASSLGTSSYGYTF

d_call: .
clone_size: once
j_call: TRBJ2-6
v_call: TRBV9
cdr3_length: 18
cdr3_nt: TGTGCCAGCAGCGTAGTTTCGTCCGTCAGCTCTGGGGCCAACGTCCTGACTTTC
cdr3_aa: CASSVVSSVSSGANVLTF

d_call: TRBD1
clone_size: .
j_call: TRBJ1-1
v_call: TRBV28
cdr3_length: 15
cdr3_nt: TGTGCCAGCAGGCAGGGGGCCTCCATGAACACTGAAGCTTTCTTT
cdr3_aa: CASRQGASMNTEAFF

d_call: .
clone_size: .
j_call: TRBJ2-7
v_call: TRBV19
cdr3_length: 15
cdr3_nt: TGTGCCAGTAGTATAGGCTCAGGGGGGCTCAACGAGCAGTACTTC
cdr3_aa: CASSIGSGGLNEQYF